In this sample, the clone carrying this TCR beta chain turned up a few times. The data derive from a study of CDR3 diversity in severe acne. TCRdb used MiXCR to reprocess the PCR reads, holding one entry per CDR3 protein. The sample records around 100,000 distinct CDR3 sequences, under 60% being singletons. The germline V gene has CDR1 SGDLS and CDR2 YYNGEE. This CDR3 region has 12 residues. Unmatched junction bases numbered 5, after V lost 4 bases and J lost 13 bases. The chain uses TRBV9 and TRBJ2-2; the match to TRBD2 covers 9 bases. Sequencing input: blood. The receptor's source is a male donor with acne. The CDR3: CASSPPAGGLFF. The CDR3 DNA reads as TGTGCCAGCAGCCCCCCAGCGGGAGGGCTGTTTTTT.